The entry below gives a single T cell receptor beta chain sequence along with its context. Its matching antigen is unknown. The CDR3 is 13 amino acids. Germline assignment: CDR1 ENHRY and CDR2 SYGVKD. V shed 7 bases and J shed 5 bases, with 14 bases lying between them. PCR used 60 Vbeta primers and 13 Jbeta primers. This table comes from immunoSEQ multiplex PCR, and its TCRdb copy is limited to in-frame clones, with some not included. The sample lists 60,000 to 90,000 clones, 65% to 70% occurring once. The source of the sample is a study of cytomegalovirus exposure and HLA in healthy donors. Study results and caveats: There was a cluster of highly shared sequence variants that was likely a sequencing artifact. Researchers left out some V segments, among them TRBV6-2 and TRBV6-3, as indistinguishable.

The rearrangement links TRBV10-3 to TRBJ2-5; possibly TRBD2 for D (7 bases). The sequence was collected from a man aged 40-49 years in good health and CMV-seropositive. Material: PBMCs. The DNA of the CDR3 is TGTGCCATCAAAGGGCGGGGGCCGGAGACCCAGTACTTC. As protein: CAIKGRGPETQYF.